This T cell receptor (beta chain) emerged from a study of T cells in Graves' hyperthyroidism and ophthalmopathy. Study details: Pretreatment peripheral blood was obtained at initial diagnosis. Study outcomes and limitations: Model output signaled ophthalmopathy a median about 6.3 months ahead of onset. Most expanded thyroid clonotypes above 0.001 also appeared in blood.

Template material for amplifying TCR beta CDR3 regions consisted of RNA transcripts. The study used the HTBI primer set for a first-round RT-PCR of the TCR CDR3. TCRdb re-analysed the multiplex PCR reads in MiXCR, keeping a single row per CDR3 protein. The sample has more than 550,000 distinct CDR3 sequences; 17% are singletons. Extraction of PBMCs used 8 to 10 ml of fresh peripheral blood. This clonotype has at least ten counts. Its antigen is not known. The TCR comes from a man over 45 with Graves' hyperthyroidism. The specimen sequenced was blood.

The CDR3 coding sequence is TGTGCCAGCTCACCTCTCGAGGCGAACACTGAAGCTTTCTTT. Translated, it gives CASSPLEANTEAFF. The rearrangement uses TRBV18 and TRBJ1-1; D is undetermined. V was clipped by 3 bases and J by 1 base, with 9 bases between them. Germline CDR1 KGHSH, CDR2 LQKENI. The CDR3 is made up of 14 amino acids.